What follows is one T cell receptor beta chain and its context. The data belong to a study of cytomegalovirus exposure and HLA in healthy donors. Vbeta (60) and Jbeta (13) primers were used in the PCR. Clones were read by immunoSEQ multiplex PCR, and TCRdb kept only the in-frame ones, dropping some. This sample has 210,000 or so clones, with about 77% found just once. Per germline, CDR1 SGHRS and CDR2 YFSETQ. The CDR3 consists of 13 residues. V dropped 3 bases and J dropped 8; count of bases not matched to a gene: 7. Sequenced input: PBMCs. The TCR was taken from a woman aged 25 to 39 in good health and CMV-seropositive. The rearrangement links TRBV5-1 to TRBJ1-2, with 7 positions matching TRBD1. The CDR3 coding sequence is TGCGCCAGCAGCTATTTTACAGGGGTGGGCTACACCTTC. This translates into CASSYFTGVGYTF.